These 26 T cell receptor beta chains share one sample of origin, sequenced in a study of blood T cell repertoires in COVID-19. The data were produced by immunoSEQ multiplex PCR, yet TCRdb's version contains in-frame clones alone and is incomplete. The sample has about 74,000 clones, approximately 76% seen once. What was sequenced was peripheral blood. Source of these receptors: a man aged 70 or older with active or convalescent COVID-19.

The chain has TRBV14 and TRBJ2-2; 9 bases agree with TRBD2. The ends lost 4 bases at V and 5 bases at J; junction bases unmatched: 14. The CDR3 is 18 amino acids. Germline V CDR1 and CDR2: SGHDN, FVKESK. The CDR3: CASSLLHPSGAGTGELFF. Written as DNA, the CDR3 is TGTGCCAGCAGCCTACTTCACCCTAGCGGGGCTGGGACCGGGGAGCTGTTTTTT.

This clone was found once. This chain links TRBV5-6 with TRBJ1-4; D uncertain. From germline, CDR1 is SGHDT and CDR2 YYEEEE. This CDR3 has 15 amino acids. V dropped 2 bases and J dropped 0 bases, with 8 bases sitting between them. The CDR3 DNA is TGTGCCAGCAGCTTACCCCGGGCAACTAATGAAAAACTGTTTTTT. Translated: CASSLPRATNEKLFF.

The chain joins TRBV24-1 to TRBJ2-1, with TRBD2 matching over 10 bases. The V and J ends lost 3 bases and 7 bases, in that order; junction bases with no gene match: 5. The CDR3 extends over 15 amino acids. From germline, CDR1 is KGHDR and CDR2 SFDVKD. CDR3 sequence: CATSDERGGWNEQFF. The CDR3 DNA reads as TGTGCCACCAGTGATGAGCGGGGGGGATGGAATGAGCAGTTCTTC.

This chain connects TRBV19 to TRBJ1-4, with a possible D match to TRBD1 (5 bases). Germline values: CDR1 LNHDA, CDR2 SQIVND (reference sequence). The CDR3 runs to 18 residues. V lost 3 bases and J 0 bases, leaving 17 bases between the germline ends. CDR3 sequence: CASSMEGTSSATNEKLFF. The CDR3 nucleotides are TGTGCCAGTAGTATGGAGGGGACCAGTTCCGCAACTAATGAAAAACTGTTTTTT.

This clone was observed a single time. The genes are TRBV27 and TRBJ2-5, with a tentative D call TRBD1 (7 bases). The CDR3 covers 16 residues. V dropped 7 bases and J dropped 3 bases, with 21 bases sitting between them. CDR1 is MNHEY, CDR2 SMNVEV, per germline (reference sequence). The CDR3 loop is CASTPFGGRGEETQYF. The CDR3 DNA sequence: TGTGCCAGCACTCCCTTTGGGGGCAGGGGGGAAGAGACCCAGTACTTC.

The V call is TRBV10-3, the J call TRBJ1-5; no reliable D call. The CDR3 runs 13 residues. V was pared by 8 bases and J by 3 bases, with 11 bases between. The germline V gene encodes CDR1 ENHRY and CDR2 SYGVKD. In DNA, the CDR3 is TGTGCCATCTCCACAGAAAACAATCAGCCCCAGCATTTT. Protein product: CAISTENNQPQHF.

Notes on this clone: The same CDR3 is also encoded by other DNA sequences in this sample. The genes are TRBV5-1 and TRBJ1-1; 9 positions match TRBD1. This CDR3 contains 14 residues. Trimming cost V 4 bases and J 5 bases; bases outside gene matches: 6. CDR1 is SGHRS, CDR2 YFSETQ, per germline. CDR3: CASSPDRGGTEAFF. The CDR3 bases are TGCGCCAGCAGCCCCGACAGGGGGGGAACTGAAGCTTTCTTT.

This chain uses TRBV24-1 with TRBJ1-2; D possibly corresponds to TRBD1 (6 bases). The V and J ends lost 4 bases and 8 bases respectively, with 10 bases between them. The CDR3 sequence is 12 residues long. Germline V gene lookup returns CDR1 KGHDR and CDR2 SFDVKD. The CDR3 DNA is TGTGCCACCAGTGACAGGGGAGAAGGCTACACCTTC. Encoded protein: CATSDRGEGYTF.

The chain carries TRBV2 and TRBJ1-2; D ambiguous. V was pared by 3 bases and J by 5 bases, with 7 bases between. The CDR3 runs 12 residues. In germline, CDR1 is SNHLY, CDR2 FYNNEI. In DNA form, the CDR3 reads TGTGCCAGCAGTGAGAACAGTTATGGCTACACCTTC. Translating gives CASSENSYGYTF.

The chain joins TRBV28 to TRBJ1-1; D is perhaps TRBD1 (5 bases). CDR1 is MDHEN, CDR2 SYDVKM, per germline. The CDR3 extends over 14 amino acids. V was pared by 6 bases and J by 4 bases, with 15 bases between. CDR3 sequence reads: CASSLKGWGTEAFF. As DNA, the CDR3 is TGTGCCAGCAGCCTCAAGGGGTGGGGCACTGAAGCTTTCTTT.

The J gene is TRBJ1-2, the V gene TRBV28; 8 nucleotides align to TRBD1. V trimming: 3 bases; J trimming: 4 bases; junction bases outside the gene matches: 7. Germline CDR1 and CDR2: MDHEN and SYDVKM. The CDR3 has 15 residues. The CDR3 loop is CASSFSSGTGYGYTF. The DNA for the CDR3 is TGTGCCAGCAGTTTTTCCTCCGGGACAGGCTATGGCTACACCTTC.

The chain combines TRBV7-9 with TRBJ2-2; D is uncertain. Trimming removed 3 bases from V and 0 bases from J, with 5 bases in between. Germline assignment: CDR1 SEHNR and CDR2 FQNEAQ (reference sequence). The CDR3 runs 14 residues. This chain's CDR3 is CASSLAANTGELFF. The DNA for the CDR3 is TGTGCCAGCAGCTTGGCGGCGAACACCGGGGAGCTGTTTTTT.

The V call is TRBV18, the J call TRBJ1-1; D is unresolved. The CDR3 loop spans 17 amino acids. The V gene's germline CDR1 is KGHSH and CDR2 LQKENI. V was cut by 2 bases and J by 1 base, with 17 bases left in between. The CDR3 spells CASSPWGTGLSNTEAFF. The CDR3 DNA sequence: TGTGCCAGCTCACCATGGGGTACCGGACTTTCGAACACTGAAGCTTTCTTT.

The rearrangement joins TRBV27 to TRBJ2-1; D ambiguous. V lost 4 bases to trimming and J lost 5 bases, with 15 bases between them. This CDR3 comprises 15 residues. CDR1 and CDR2 (germline): MNHEY, SMNVEV (reference sequence). DNA for the CDR3: TGTGCCAGCAGTTCTCCTAGTCTTACGAACAATGAGCAGTTCTTC. This translates into CASSSPSLTNNEQFF.

V and J are TRBV2 and TRBJ1-1, with TRBD1 matching over 8 bases. From germline, CDR1 is SNHLY and CDR2 FYNNEI. CDR3 length equals 12 residues. The ends lost 6 bases at V and 5 bases at J; junction bases unmatched: 2. The CDR3 spells CASRGQGTEAFF. The CDR3 DNA reads as TGTGCCAGCAGAGGACAGGGAACTGAAGCTTTCTTT.

The chain employs TRBV6-6 and TRBJ1-5; 7 positions agree with TRBD1. J was trimmed by 3 bases and V by 6 bases; bases with no gene match: 8. From germline, CDR1 is MNHNY and CDR2 SVGAGI (reference sequence). The CDR3 is made up of 15 amino acids. The CDR3 spells CASRAPTGSNQPQHF. In DNA form, the CDR3 reads TGTGCCAGCAGAGCCCCGACAGGGTCCAATCAGCCCCAGCATTTT.

The chain is built from TRBV24-1 and TRBJ2-1; 9 bases fit TRBD1. This CDR3 has 16 amino acids. Trimming cost V 0 bases and J 6 bases; bases outside gene matches: 5. Germline V CDR1 and CDR2: KGHDR, SFDVKD. The CDR3 loop reads CATSDLPGQGSNEQFF. The CDR3 DNA reads as TGTGCCACCAGTGATTTGCCCGGACAGGGGTCCAATGAGCAGTTCTTC.

This clone is categorized as medium-sized. This chain connects TRBV7-9 to TRBJ1-2, with 8 bases aligning to TRBD1. Germline CDR1 is SEHNR and CDR2 is FQNEAQ (reference sequence). The CDR3 is 14 amino acids. Trimming at V came to 5 bases and at J to 8 bases, leaving 10 bases not matched to a gene. The CDR3 spells CASSVGQGRDGYTF. CDR3 DNA: TGTGCCAGCAGCGTTGGACAGGGAAGGGACGGCTACACCTTC.

The J gene is TRBJ1-2, the V gene TRBV6-2 or TRBV6-3; D gene unclear. This CDR3 spans 13 amino acids. From germline, CDR1 is MNHEY and CDR2 SVGEGT. V was cut by 2 bases and J by 8 bases, with 12 bases left in between. This chain's CDR3 is CASSYREVYGYTF. DNA of the CDR3: TGTGCCAGCAGTTACAGGGAGGTGTACGGCTACACCTTC.

The CDR3 region has the DNA TGTGCCAGCAGTTACGGCTCCGGGGGGCAGAACACTGAAGCTTTCTTT. It codes for CASSYGSGGQNTEAFF. This chain links TRBV6-5 with TRBJ1-1, with TRBD1 as a possible D gene (6 bases). This CDR3 has 16 amino acids. Deletions cut 2 bases from V and 1 base from J, with 14 bases between. From germline, CDR1 is MNHEY and CDR2 SVGAGI.

This clone has a single count. The chain combines TRBV10-3 with TRBJ1-1; D is unresolved. V was cut by 2 bases and J by 0 bases, with 7 bases left in between. Germline values: CDR1 ENHRY, CDR2 SYGVKD. The CDR3 covers 14 residues. For the CDR3, the DNA is TGTGCCATCAGTGAGAGACTCCTGAACACTGAAGCTTTCTTT. This encodes CAISERLLNTEAFF.

The chain uses TRBV19 and TRBJ1-6; 8 bases align to TRBD1. J gave up 7 bases and V 3 bases, and 11 bases lay outside the gene matches. The CDR3 contains 17 residues. The germline V gene encodes CDR1 LNHDA and CDR2 SQIVND (reference sequence). The CDR3 sequence is CASSMNLGQGTNSPLHF. The CDR3 DNA follows: TGTGCCAGTAGTATGAACCTTGGACAGGGAACAAATTCACCCCTCCACTTT.

V is TRBV6-1 and J is TRBJ2-3, with D possibly TRBD2 on 5 matching bases. The germline CDR1 and CDR2 sequences are MNHNS and SASEGT. This CDR3 is 13 amino acids long. Trimming removed 2 bases at V and 6 bases at J, with 9 bases between. DNA for the CDR3: TGTGCCAGCAGTGAAACGAGGGTGGATACGCAGTATTTT. Translation: CASSETRVDTQYF.

V usage is TRBV9 and J usage is TRBJ1-1; D gene uncertain. Per the germline V gene, CDR1 is SGDLS and CDR2 is YYNGEE. This CDR3 comprises 11 residues. Trimming removed 7 bases at V and 4 bases at J, with 8 bases between. The CDR3 sequence is CASPRFTEAFF. Written as DNA, the CDR3 is TGTGCCAGCCCCCGGTTCACTGAAGCTTTCTTT. The variable domain in full, with the rest retrieved from reference TRBV9 and TRBJ1-1, is DSGVTQTPKHLITATGQRVTLRCSPRSGDLSVYWYQQSLDQGLQFLIQYYNGEERAKGNILERFSAQQFPDLHSELNLSSLELGDSALYFCASPRFTEAFFGQGTRLTVV.

The V call is TRBV24-1, the J call TRBJ2-3, with 12 bases matching TRBD2. The CDR3 consists of 17 residues. Unmatched junction bases numbered 6, after V lost 4 bases and J lost 2 bases. CDR1 KGHDR and CDR2 SFDVKD come from the germline V gene. CDR3 in DNA: TGTGCCACCAGTGACAACGGACTAGCGGGGAACACAGATACGCAGTATTTT. It codes for CATSDNGLAGNTDTQYF.

This chain uses TRBV30 with TRBJ1-2; D not resolved. The CDR3 is 12 amino acids. Trimming removed 2 bases from V and 3 bases from J, with 7 bases in between. The germline V gene encodes CDR1 GTSNPN and CDR2 SVGIG (reference sequence). CDR3 sequence reads: CAWSPRDYGYTF. CDR3 nucleotides: TGTGCCTGGAGTCCACGGGACTATGGCTACACCTTC. Using reference TRBV30 and TRBJ1-2 for the parts outside the CDR3, the full variable domain is SQTIHQWPATLVQPVGSPLSLECTVEGTSNPNLYWYRQAAGRGLQLLFYSVGIGQISSEVPQNLSASRPQDRQFILSSKKLLLSDSGFYLCAWSPRDYGYTFGSGTRLTVV.